This TCR beta chain was retrieved from a study of T-cell reconstitution after alpha-beta-depleted transplantation in children. The library targeted TCRbeta and was prepared with unique molecular identifiers. TCRdb redid the calling of the PCR reads with MiXCR, one entry per CDR3 protein. Among hundreds of thousands of distinct CDR3 sequences listed, roughly 15% were seen once. V lost 6 bases and J lost 0; bases outside the gene matches: 19. There are 20 residues in the CDR3. Germline V gene data show CDR1 as MRHNA and CDR2 as SNTAGT. There are a few counts of this clonotype. The chain joins TRBV6-4 to TRBJ2-1; 8 positions match TRBD2. Sequencing was performed on PBMCs from the stem cell graft donor, taken from the stem cell graft. The receptor comes from a human donor who donated a stem cell graft to a child with acute myeloid leukemia. The CDR3 is CASRLRAQDLAGSSYNEQFF. The CDR3 DNA is TGTGCCAGCAGACTACGAGCCCAGGACTTAGCGGGGAGCTCCTACAATGAGCAGTTCTTC.